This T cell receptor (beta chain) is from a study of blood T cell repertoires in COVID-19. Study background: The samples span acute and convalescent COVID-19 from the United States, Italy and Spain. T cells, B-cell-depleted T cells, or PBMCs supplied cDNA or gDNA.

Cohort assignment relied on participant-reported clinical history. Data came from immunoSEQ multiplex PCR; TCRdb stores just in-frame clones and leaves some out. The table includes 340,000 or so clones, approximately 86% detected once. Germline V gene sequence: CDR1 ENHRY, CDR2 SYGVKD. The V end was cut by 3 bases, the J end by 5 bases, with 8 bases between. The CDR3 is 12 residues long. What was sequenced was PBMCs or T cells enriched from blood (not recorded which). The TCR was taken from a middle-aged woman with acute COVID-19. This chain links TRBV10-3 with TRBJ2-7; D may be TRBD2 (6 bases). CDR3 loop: CAISEGGDEQYF. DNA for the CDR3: TGTGCCATCAGTGAAGGAGGGGACGAGCAGTACTTC.